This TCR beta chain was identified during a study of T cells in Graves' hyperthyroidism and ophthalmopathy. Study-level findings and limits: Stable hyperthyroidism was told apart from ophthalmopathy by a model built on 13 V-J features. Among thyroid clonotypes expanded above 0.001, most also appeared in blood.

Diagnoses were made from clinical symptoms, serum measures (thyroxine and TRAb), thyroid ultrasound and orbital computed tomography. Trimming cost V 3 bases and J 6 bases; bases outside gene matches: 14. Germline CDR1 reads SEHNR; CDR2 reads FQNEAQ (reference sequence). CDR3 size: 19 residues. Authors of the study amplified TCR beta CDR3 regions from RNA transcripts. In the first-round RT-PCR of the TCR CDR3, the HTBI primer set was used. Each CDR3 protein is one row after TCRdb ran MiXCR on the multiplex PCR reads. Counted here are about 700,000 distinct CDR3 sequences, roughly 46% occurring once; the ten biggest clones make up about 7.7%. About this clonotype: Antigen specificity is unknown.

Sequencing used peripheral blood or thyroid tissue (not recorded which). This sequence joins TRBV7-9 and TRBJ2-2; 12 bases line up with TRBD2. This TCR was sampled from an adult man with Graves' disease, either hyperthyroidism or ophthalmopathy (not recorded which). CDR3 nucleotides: TGTGCCAGCAGCTTCCCAAAACAGCTAGCGGGAGGGCCCGCCGGGGAGCTGTTTTTT. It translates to CASSFPKQLAGGPAGELFF.